These 4 T cell receptor beta chains share one sample of origin, sequenced in a study of T-cell reconstitution after alpha-beta-depleted transplantation in children listed by TCRdb under 2016. Overall study results and their limits: Apparently early alphabetaT-cell count recovery about two months after transplant reportedly relied on only several hundred rapidly expanded clones derived from non-depleted graft cells.

Libraries were built with PCR. Sequencing relied on an Illumina HiSeq 2500. TCR library preparation used molecular barcoding, with unique molecular identifiers applied to normalize quantification of the TCRbeta repertoire. Clones were called with MiXCR by TCRdb after fastp trimmed the public reads at Q25, and only in-frame beta chains were retained. CDR3 protein duplicates are merged, each entry listing the most common genes and DNA. Across this sample there are roughly 30,000 distinct CDR3 sequences, with around 6.6% seen only once. The top ten constitute 25% to 30% of the sample. Their cognate antigens are unknown. The time point label on this specimen signifies: day 60 (about 2 months) after transplantation. The sample's treatment or condition label is to be understood as: allogeneic hematopoietic cell transplantation with graft depleted of TCRalphabeta T cells and CD19 B cells. The specimen was peripheral blood, collected 60 days after TCRalphabeta/CD19-depleted stem cell transplant. All receptors come from a child younger than two who had a stem cell transplant for acute myeloid leukemia, so the T cells may come from the graft donor.

This clonotype came up a few times. This rearrangement joins TRBV27 to TRBJ1-6, with a possible D match to TRBD1 (5 bases). V was cut by 5 bases and J by 10 bases, with 15 bases left in between. Germline V gene sequence: CDR1 MNHEY, CDR2 SMNVEV (reference sequence). This CDR3 spans 14 amino acids. The CDR3 DNA reads as TGTGCCAGCAGTCCCGGGACCGGACGATCACCCCTCCACTTT. Residues: CASSPGTGRSPLHF.

The sample holds a few counts of this clonotype. This chain links TRBV7-3 with TRBJ2-7; no clear D. Germline CDR1 is SGHTA and CDR2 is FQGTGA. The CDR3 is 13 amino acids. V was pared by 5 bases and J by 0 bases, with 8 bases between. The CDR3 loop is CASSMTPSYEQYF. CDR3 nucleotide sequence: TGTGCCAGCAGCATGACACCCTCCTACGAGCAGTACTTC.

This clonotype was counted many times. This rearrangement joins TRBV18 to TRBJ2-1, with 10 positions matching TRBD2. This CDR3 region has 19 residues. From germline, CDR1 is KGHSH and CDR2 LQKENI. V lost 0 bases, J lost 2 bases, and 10 bases stayed unmatched. The CDR3 DNA follows: TGTGCCAGCTCACCACCGGCTAGCGGGAGTATAGTACCCTACAATGAGCAGTTCTTC. Its protein is CASSPPASGSIVPYNEQFF.

This clonotype was counted many times. The chain carries TRBV7-6 and TRBJ2-1; D is undetermined. With 0 bases removed from V and 1 base from J, the gap between germline ends came to 4 bases. The germline CDR1 and CDR2 sequences are SGHVS and FNYEAQ. This CDR3 is 14 amino acids long. CDR3 sequence (DNA): TGTGCCAGCAGCTTAGCGGGGTCCTACAATGAGCAGTTCTTC. It translates to CASSLAGSYNEQFF.